This T cell receptor (beta chain) came from a study of blood T cell repertoires in COVID-19 (dated by TCRdb to 2020 to 2021). At the level of the whole study: The collaborator samples originated in the United States, Italy and Spain and spanned the acute and convalescent phases of COVID-19. The samples were drawn from the first 160 participants of the ongoing ImmuneRACE study and from more than 1,000 subjects provided by 6 global collaborators. The material from the prospective study consisted of cDNA or gDNA derived from T cells, B-cell-depleted T cells, or PBMCs. Where available, HLA class I and class II types were taken from metadata supplied by the sample provider and were not determined by assay-based typing. Deeply sampled blood TCRbeta repertoires from subjects exposed to, actively infected with, or recovered from COVID-19 were included in the dataset. A freely available public database, intended as a resource for researchers studying the immune response to SARS-CoV-2, is where the repertoires were released. Nearly every sample came with metadata listing a de-identified subject ID, COVID-19 status, age in years and sex.

TCRbeta CDR3 regions were amplified from genomic DNA using the immunoSEQ Assay, a bias-controlled multiplex PCR. In the source study's methods: Nucleated cell counts per sample were estimated from amplification of reference gene primers within the assay. To quantify the absolute abundance of each unique TCRbeta CDR3 rearrangement, sequence reads were collapsed and filtered. For each sample, productive Simpson clonality was calculated by taking the square root of Simpson's diversity index across productive rearrangements. TCRdb limited this immuneACCESS table to in-frame rearrangements with V and J called. A share of clones is missing; checked studies link under half to unresolved V genes, and the rest is unexplained. The DNA gave D and trimming, while V, J and clone size come from that table. In this sample the table shows approximately 200,000 clones, roughly 81% of which occur a single time. The top ten clonotypes cover about 11% of the sample.

V is pruned by 4 bases and J by 10 bases, leaving 4 bases of the junction without a gene match. From a lookup of the germline V gene, CDR1 and CDR2 are MNHEY and SVGEGT. The CDR3 measures 14 amino acids from cysteine to phenylalanine. The kept DNA is CDR3 alone, 42 bases in frame from the first base. This clone showed up just a few times. Its binding antigen is unknown. No base quality values were provided; no much bigger clone lies one nucleotide off. Broad study findings and their caveats: How much clinical and demographic metadata was included differed by source and by participant, and the metadata was provided uncurated.

One collaborating source in Seattle enrolled patients during active infection and followed them longitudinally through the course of disease. Whole blood was collected in K2EDTA tubes by collaborating institutions according to the institutions' own protocols. For TCRbeta analysis, collaborator samples were shipped as frozen whole blood, as isolated PBMCs, or as DNA extracted from either sample type. This TCR came from a woman of 80 years or more with COVID-19, enrolled during active disease. The chain employs TRBV6-2 or TRBV6-3 and TRBJ1-6; 10 central nucleotides agree with TRBD1. What was sequenced was peripheral blood. The CDR3 loop reads CASSWDRGKSPLHF. The bases read TGTGCCAGCAGTTGGGACAGGGGTAAATCACCCCTCCACTTT.